These 14 T cell receptor beta chains came from one sample sequenced in a study of T-cell reconstitution after alpha-beta-depleted transplantation in children. Preparation of the TCRbeta library involved a method that used unique molecular identifiers. MiXCR, run by TCRdb on the PCR reads, gives a single entry per CDR3 protein. The sample lists some 830,000 distinct CDR3 sequences, less than 20% occurring once. The source was PBMCs, mostly from graft donor cells, collected 360 days after TCRalphabeta/CD19-depleted stem cell transplant. The receptors originated from a male patient younger than 18 who had a stem cell transplant for acute lymphoblastic leukemia, so the T cells may come from the graft donor.

This chain uses TRBV5-1 with TRBJ1-4; a possible D gene is TRBD1 (5 bases). The V gene's germline CDR1 is SGHRS and CDR2 YFSETQ. The CDR3 is 14 amino acids. Trimming shortened V by 2 bases and J by 7 bases, and 12 bases separated the two germline ends. The CDR3 sequence: CASSFGALGEKLFF. The CDR3 coding sequence is TGCGCCAGCAGCTTCGGGGCGCTAGGTGAAAAACTGTTTTTT.

CDR3 region: CASSYQMDRGTAPTYEQYF. For the CDR3, the DNA is TGTGCCAGCAGTTACCAAATGGACAGGGGGACAGCCCCAACCTACGAGCAGTACTTC. The V call is TRBV6-2 or TRBV6-3, the J call TRBJ2-7, with 10 bases that match TRBD1. The V segment lost 2 bases and the J segment 2 bases; nucleotides outside the gene matches: 15. Looked up from germline, CDR1 is MNHEY and CDR2 is SVGEGT. This CDR3 comprises 19 residues.

V usage is TRBV20-1 and J usage is TRBJ2-5; D may be TRBD2 (6 bases). This CDR3 has 14 amino acids. V was clipped by 6 bases and J by 3 bases, with 17 bases between them. Germline V gene data show CDR1 as DFQATT and CDR2 as SNEGSKA (reference sequence). The CDR3 region is CSALGGGTEETQYF. DNA of the CDR3: TGCAGTGCCCTCGGGGGTGGGACGGAAGAGACCCAGTACTTC.

This rearrangement joins TRBV20-1 to TRBJ2-7; 11 nucleotides line up with TRBD1. Germline trimming cut 6 bases from V and 0 bases from J; bases unmatched to any gene: 10. The CDR3 loop spans 16 amino acids. Germline-derived CDR1 and CDR2 are DFQATT and SNEGSKA (reference sequence). The CDR3 DNA reads TGCAGTGCCTTCCCTGGGGACAGGGGGGGCTCCTACGAGCAGTACTTC. Translation gives CSAFPGDRGGSYEQYF.

The genes are TRBV5-1 and TRBJ2-2; D gene ambiguous. This CDR3 comprises 16 residues. The germline gives CDR1 SGHRS, CDR2 YFSETQ. Trimming took 1 base from V and 5 from J, leaving 15 bases between them. CDR3: CASSLSPGMGTGELFF. CDR3 sequence (DNA): TGCGCCAGCAGCTTGAGTCCAGGCATGGGAACCGGGGAGCTGTTTTTT.

This chain connects TRBV29-1 to TRBJ2-1, with 10 bases lining up with TRBD1. The J segment lost 7 bases and the V segment lost 5 bases, leaving 8 bases of the junction unmatched. This CDR3 has 14 amino acids. Germline assignment: CDR1 SQVTM and CDR2 ANQGSEA. CDR3 coding DNA: TGCAGCGTTACTCCGGGACAGGGGAGGAATGAGCAGTTCTTC. It is translated as CSVTPGQGRNEQFF.

CDR3 in amino acids: CSVRTGRKAYEQYF. Here the CDR3 DNA reads TGCAGCGTGAGAACAGGGAGGAAGGCCTACGAGCAGTACTTC. V usage is TRBV29-1 and J usage is TRBJ2-7; D may be TRBD1 or TRBD2 (6 bases each). V shed 6 bases and J shed 2 bases, with 17 bases lying between them. The CDR3 contains 14 residues. Germline V lookup: CDR1 SQVTM, CDR2 ANQGSEA.

The chain uses TRBV2 and TRBJ1-3; the D is unclear. Germline values: CDR1 SNHLY, CDR2 FYNNEI. The CDR3 length is 18 residues. The CDR3 sequence is CTCSRTLAALNSGNTIYF. In DNA, the CDR3 is TGTACCTGCAGTCGCACCTTGGCAGCGCTAAACTCTGGAAACACCATATATTTT.

With regard to this clonotype: At one of its ends the junction is not consistent with the germline gene, which may arise from a read error. The gene calls are TRBV4-1 and TRBJ2-7; D is ambiguous. The germline gives CDR1 MGHRA, CDR2 YSYEKL. The CDR3 covers 17 residues. The CDR3 region is CASSQGTPERPPYDQYF. The CDR3 bases are TGCGCCAGCAGCCAAGGAACCCCTGAACGACCTCCCTACGATCAGTACTTC.

The chain employs TRBV20-1 and TRBJ2-7; 8 positions agree with TRBD1. There are 14 residues in the CDR3. In germline, CDR1 is DFQATT, CDR2 SNEGSKA (reference sequence). V lost 1 base to trimming and J lost 2 bases; unmatched junction nucleotides: 4. The CDR3 loop is CSARGQTGAYEQYF. The CDR3 nucleotides are TGCAGTGCTAGAGGACAGACAGGGGCCTACGAGCAGTACTTC.

The genes are TRBV7-8 and TRBJ2-7, with 7 bases that match TRBD2. The CDR3 consists of 16 residues. Germline CDR1 SGHVS, CDR2 FQNEAQ. V lost 5 bases and J lost 4; bases outside the gene matches: 14. CDR3 sequence: CASSPFAVGRKYEQYF. In DNA, the CDR3 is TGTGCCAGCAGCCCATTCGCCGTCGGGAGGAAATACGAGCAGTACTTC.

The chain is built from TRBV2 and TRBJ2-7; D gene ambiguous. Germline V gene lookup returns CDR1 SNHLY and CDR2 FYNNEI. Between the trimmed V and J ends, which lost 3 bases and 3 bases, there was a span of 9 bases. This CDR3 spans 13 amino acids. The CDR3 sequence is CASSDGIGYEQYF. The CDR3, as DNA: TGTGCCAGCAGTGATGGGATCGGCTACGAGCAGTACTTC.

This clonotype was seen at least ten times. The V and J genes are TRBV11-2 and TRBJ1-2, with 9 bases aligning to TRBD1. This CDR3 is built from 17 residues. Germline V lookup: CDR1 SGHAT, CDR2 FQNNGV. V gave up 4 bases and J gave up 8 bases; unmatched junction bases: 17. The CDR3 nucleotides are TGTGCCAGCAGCTCCATCGGGCCGGACAGGGGTAGTGTCGGCTACACCTTC. Its protein product is CASSSIGPDRGSVGYTF.

In its sample, this clonotype was seen many times. The chain links TRBV12-3 or TRBV12-4 to TRBJ1-2; 7 nucleotides line up with TRBD1. The CDR3 runs to 16 residues. V lost 4 bases and J lost 2; bases outside the gene matches: 10. The CDR3 region has the DNA TGTGCCAGCAGTTACGCCGGGACAGCGCTAAACTATGGCTACACCTTC. Its protein product is CASSYAGTALNYGYTF.